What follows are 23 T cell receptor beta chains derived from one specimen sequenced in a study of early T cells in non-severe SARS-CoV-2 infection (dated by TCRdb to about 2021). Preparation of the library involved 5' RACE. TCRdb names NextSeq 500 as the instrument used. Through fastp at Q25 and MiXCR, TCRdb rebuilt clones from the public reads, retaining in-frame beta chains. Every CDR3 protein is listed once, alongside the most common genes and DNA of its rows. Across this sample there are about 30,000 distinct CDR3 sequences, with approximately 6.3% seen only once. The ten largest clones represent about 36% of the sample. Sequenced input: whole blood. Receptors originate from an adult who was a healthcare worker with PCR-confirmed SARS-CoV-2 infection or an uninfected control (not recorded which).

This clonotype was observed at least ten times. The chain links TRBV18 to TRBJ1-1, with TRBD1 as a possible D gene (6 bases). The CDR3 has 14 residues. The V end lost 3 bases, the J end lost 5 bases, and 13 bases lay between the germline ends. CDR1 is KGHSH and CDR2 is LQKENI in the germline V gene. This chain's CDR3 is CASSPNWQGTEAFF. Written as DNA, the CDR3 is TGTGCCAGCTCACCGAATTGGCAGGGGACTGAAGCTTTCTTT.

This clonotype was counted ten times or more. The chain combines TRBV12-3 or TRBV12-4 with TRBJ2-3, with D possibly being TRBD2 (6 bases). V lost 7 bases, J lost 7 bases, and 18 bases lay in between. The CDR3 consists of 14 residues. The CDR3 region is CASTLPGTSHTQYF. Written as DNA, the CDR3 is TGTGCCAGCACCCTTCCCGGGACTTCTCATACGCAGTATTTT.

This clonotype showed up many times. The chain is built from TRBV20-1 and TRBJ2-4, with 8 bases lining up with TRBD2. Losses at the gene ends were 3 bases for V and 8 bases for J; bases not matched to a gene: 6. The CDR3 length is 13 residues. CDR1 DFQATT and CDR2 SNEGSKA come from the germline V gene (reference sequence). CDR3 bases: TGCAGTGCTAGGGATTCAGCGGGGGACATTCAGTACTTC. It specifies CSARDSAGDIQYF.

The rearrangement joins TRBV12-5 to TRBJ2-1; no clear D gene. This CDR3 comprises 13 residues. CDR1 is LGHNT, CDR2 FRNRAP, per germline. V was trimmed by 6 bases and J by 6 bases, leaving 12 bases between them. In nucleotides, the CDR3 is TGTGCTAGTGGGGTTTGGGGAAGCAATGAGCAGTTCTTC. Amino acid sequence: CASGVWGSNEQFF.

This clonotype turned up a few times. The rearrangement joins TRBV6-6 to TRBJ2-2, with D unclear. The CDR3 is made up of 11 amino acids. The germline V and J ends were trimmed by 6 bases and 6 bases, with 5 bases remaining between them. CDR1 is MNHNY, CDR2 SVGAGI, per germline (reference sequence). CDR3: CASSRAGELFF. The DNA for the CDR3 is TGTGCCAGCAGCCGAGCCGGGGAGCTGTTTTTT.

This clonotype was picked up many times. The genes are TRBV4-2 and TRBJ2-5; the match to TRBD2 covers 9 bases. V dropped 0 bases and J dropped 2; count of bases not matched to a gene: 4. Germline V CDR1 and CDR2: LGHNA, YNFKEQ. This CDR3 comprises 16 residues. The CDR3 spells CASSQDPAGGQETQYF. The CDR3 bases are TGTGCCAGCAGCCAAGATCCAGCGGGGGGACAAGAGACCCAGTACTTC.

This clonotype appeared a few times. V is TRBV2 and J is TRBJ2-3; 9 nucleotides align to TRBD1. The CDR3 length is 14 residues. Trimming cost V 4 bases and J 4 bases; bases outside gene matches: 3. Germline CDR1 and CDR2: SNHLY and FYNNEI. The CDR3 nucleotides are TGTGCCAGCAGTGGGGGACAGGGACCAGATACGCAGTATTTT. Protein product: CASSGGQGPDTQYF.

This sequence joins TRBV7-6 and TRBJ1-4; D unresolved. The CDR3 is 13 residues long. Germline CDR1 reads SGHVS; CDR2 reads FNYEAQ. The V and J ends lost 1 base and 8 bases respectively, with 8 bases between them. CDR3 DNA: TGTGCCAGCAGCTTAGAATCGAGAGAAAAACTGTTTTTT. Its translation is CASSLESREKLFF.

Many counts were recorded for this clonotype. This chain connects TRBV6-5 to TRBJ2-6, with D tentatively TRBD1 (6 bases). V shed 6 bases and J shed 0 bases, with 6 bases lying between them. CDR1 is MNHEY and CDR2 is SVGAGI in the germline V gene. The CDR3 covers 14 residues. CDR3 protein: CASSRGSGANVLTF. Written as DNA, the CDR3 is TGTGCCAGCAGCAGGGGCTCTGGGGCCAACGTCCTGACTTTC.

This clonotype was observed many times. CDR3 sequence reads: CATKWGDGDSTDTQYF. DNA for the CDR3: TGTGCCACCAAATGGGGGGACGGTGACAGCACAGATACGCAGTATTTT. J is TRBJ2-3 and V is TRBV6-2 or TRBV6-3; TRBD2 is a possible D gene (6 bases). The CDR3 runs to 16 residues. The V end lost 10 bases, the J end lost 0 bases, and 20 bases lay between the germline ends. Looked up from germline, CDR1 is MNHEY and CDR2 is SVGEGT.

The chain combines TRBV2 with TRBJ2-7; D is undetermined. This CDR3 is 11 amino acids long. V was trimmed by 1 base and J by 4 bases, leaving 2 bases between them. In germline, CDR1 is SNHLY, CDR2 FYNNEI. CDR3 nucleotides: TGTGCCAGCAGTGAAGAGTACGAGCAGTACTTC. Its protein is CASSEEYEQYF.

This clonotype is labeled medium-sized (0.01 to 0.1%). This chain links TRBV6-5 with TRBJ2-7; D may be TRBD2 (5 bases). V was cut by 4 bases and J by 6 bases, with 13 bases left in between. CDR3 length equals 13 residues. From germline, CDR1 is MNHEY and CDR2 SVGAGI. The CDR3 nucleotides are TGTGCCAGCAGTTGGTTCGGACGGGGCGAGCAGTACTTC. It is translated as CASSWFGRGEQYF.

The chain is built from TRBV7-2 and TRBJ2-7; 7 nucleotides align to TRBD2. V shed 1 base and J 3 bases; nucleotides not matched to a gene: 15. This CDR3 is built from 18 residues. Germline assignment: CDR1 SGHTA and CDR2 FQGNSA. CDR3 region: CASSLGVRASGLIYEQYF. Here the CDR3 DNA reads TGTGCCAGCAGCTTAGGGGTAAGGGCTAGCGGATTAATCTACGAGCAGTACTTC.

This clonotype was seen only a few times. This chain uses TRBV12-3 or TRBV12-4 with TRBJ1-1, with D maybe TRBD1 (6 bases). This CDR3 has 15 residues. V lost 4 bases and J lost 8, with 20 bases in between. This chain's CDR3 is CASSSLRDTGMEAFF. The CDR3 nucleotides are TGTGCCAGCAGTTCGCTCCGGGACACCGGGATGGAAGCTTTCTTT.

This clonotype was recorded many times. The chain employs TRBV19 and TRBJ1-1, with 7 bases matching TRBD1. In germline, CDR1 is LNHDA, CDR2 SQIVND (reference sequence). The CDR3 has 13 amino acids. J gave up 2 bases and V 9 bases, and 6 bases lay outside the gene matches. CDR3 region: CASEDRENTEAFF. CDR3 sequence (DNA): TGTGCCAGCGAAGACAGGGAAAACACTGAAGCTTTCTTT.

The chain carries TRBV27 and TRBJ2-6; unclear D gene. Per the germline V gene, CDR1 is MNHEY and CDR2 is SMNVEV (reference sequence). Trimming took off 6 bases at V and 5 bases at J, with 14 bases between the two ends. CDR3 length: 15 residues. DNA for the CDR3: TGTGCCAGCAGGCCGACTGGCGGCAGGGCCAACGTCCTGACTTTC. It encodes CASRPTGGRANVLTF. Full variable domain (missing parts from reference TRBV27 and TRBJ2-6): EAQVTQNPRYLITVTGKKLTVTCSQNMNHEYMSWYRQDPGLGLRQIYYSMNVEVTDKGDVPEGYKVSRKEKRNFPLILESPSPNQTSLYFCASRPTGGRANVLTFGAGSRLTVL.

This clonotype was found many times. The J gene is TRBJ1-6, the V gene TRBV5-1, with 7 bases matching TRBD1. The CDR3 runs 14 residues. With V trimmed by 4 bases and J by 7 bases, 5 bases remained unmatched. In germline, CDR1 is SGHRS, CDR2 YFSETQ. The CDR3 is CASSPGTANSPLHF. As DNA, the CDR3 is TGCGCCAGCAGCCCCGGGACAGCAAATTCACCCCTCCACTTT.

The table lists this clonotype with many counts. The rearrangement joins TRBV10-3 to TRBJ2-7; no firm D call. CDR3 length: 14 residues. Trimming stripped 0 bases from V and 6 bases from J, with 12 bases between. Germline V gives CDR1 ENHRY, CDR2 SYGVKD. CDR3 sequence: CAISESPEPFEQYF. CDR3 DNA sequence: TGTGCCATCAGTGAGTCCCCAGAGCCCTTCGAGCAGTACTTC.

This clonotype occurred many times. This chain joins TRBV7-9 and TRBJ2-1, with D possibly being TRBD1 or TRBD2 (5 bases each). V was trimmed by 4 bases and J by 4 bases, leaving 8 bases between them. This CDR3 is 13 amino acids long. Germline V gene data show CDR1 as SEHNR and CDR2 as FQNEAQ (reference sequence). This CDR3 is CASSSGTYNEQFF. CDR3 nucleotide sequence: TGTGCCAGCAGCTCAGGGACGTACAATGAGCAGTTCTTC. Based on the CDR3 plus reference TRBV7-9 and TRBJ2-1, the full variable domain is DTGVSQNPRHKITKRGQNVTFRCDPISEHNRLYWYRQTLGQGPEFLTYFQNEAQLEKSRLLSDRFSAERPKGSFSTLEIQRTEQGDSAMYLCASSSGTYNEQFFGPGTRLTVL.

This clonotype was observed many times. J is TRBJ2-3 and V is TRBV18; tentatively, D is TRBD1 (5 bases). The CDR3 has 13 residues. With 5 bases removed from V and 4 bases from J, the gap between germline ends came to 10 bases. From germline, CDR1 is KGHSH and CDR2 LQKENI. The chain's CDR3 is CASSSTVSDTQYF. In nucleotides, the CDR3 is TGTGCCAGCTCATCGACAGTTTCAGATACGCAGTATTTT. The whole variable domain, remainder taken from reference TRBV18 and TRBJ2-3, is NAGVMQNPRHLVRRRGQEARLRCSPMKGHSHVYWYRQLPEEGLKFMVYLQKENIIDESGMPKERFSAEFPKEGPSILRIQQVVRGDSAAYFCASSSTVSDTQYFGPGTRLTVL.

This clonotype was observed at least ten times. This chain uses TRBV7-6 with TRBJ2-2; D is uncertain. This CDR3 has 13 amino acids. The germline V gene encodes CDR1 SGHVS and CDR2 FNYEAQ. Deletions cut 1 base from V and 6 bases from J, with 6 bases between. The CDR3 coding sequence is TGTGCCAGCAGCTTAGGCGCGCCCGGGGAGCTGTTTTTT. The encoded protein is CASSLGAPGELFF.

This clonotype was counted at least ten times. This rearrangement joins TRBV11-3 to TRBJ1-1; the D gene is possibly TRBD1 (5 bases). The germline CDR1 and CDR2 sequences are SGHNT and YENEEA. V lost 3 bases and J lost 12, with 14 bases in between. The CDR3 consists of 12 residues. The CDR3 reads CASSFDDNRSFF. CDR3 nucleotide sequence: TGTGCCAGCAGCTTCGACGATAACAGGTCTTTCTTT.

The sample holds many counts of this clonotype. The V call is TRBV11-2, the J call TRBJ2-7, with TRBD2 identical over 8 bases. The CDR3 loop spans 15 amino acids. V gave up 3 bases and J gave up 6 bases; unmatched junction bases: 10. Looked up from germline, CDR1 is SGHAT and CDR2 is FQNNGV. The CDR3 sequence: CASSFFVAGGREQYF. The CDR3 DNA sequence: TGTGCCAGCAGCTTTTTCGTGGCGGGGGGCCGCGAGCAGTACTTC.